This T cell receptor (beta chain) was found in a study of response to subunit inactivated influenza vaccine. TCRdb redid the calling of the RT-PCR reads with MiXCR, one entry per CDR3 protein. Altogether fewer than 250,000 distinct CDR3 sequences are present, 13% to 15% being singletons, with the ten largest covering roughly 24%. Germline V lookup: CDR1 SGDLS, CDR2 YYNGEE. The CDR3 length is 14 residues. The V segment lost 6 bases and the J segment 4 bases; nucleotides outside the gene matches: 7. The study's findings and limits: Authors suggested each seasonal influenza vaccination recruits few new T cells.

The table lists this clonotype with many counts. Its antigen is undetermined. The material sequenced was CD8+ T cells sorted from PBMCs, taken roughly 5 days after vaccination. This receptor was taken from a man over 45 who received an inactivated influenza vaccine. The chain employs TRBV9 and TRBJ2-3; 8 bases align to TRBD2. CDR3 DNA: TGTGCCAGCAACCCCGCGGGGGGTGCAGATACGCAGTATTTT. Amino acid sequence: CASNPAGGADTQYF.